Shown below are 31 T cell receptor beta chains from a single sample sequenced in a study of T cell repertoires in cytomegalovirus infection. These receptors have no identified antigens. TCRdb called the reads again in MiXCR, with one record for every CDR3 protein. The data show 700,000 to 900,000 distinct CDR3 sequences, with under 35% seen just once and about 12% held by the top ten. Source: cultured CD8+ T cells from PBMCs, taken from culture after CMV antigen stimulation. The receptors shown here come from a human donor in good health (CMV status not recorded). Some clones in this sample may be carry-over from other donors' samples.

This clonotype was observed a handful of times. V gene TRBV6-2 or TRBV6-3 combines with J gene TRBJ2-7, with 12 bases matching TRBD2. The CDR3 sequence is 15 residues long. CDR1 and CDR2 (germline): MNHEY, SVGEGT. V dropped 5 bases and J dropped 2; count of bases not matched to a gene: 4. In nucleotides, the CDR3 is TGTGCCAGCAGTCAGACTAGCGGGGGAACCTACGAGCAGTACGTC. Translation: CASSQTSGGTYEQYV.

The CDR3 is CASSQVSVAGPSTSTDTQYF. The CDR3 DNA follows: TGTGCCAGCAGCCAAGTCAGTGTAGCGGGGCCCTCCACTAGCACAGATACGCAGTATTTT. V is TRBV4-2 and J is TRBJ2-3; 8 bases agree with TRBD2. Germline V gene data show CDR1 as LGHNA and CDR2 as YNFKEQ. Germline trimming cut 1 base from V and 0 bases from J; bases unmatched to any gene: 15. There are 20 residues in the CDR3.

This clonotype came up many times. The chain joins TRBV7-3 to TRBJ1-2; D is unresolved. The germline V gene has CDR1 SGHTA and CDR2 FQGTGA. The CDR3 runs to 15 residues. V lost 5 bases and J 3 bases, leaving 16 bases between the germline ends. The DNA for the CDR3 is TGTGCCAGCAGCCCCTCGGGATCATACGACTATGGCTACACCTTC. As protein: CASSPSGSYDYGYTF.

This clonotype was recorded a few times. This chain connects TRBV6-1 to TRBJ2-5; 11 bases are a match to TRBD2. CDR3 length: 14 residues. Germline V CDR1 and CDR2: MNHNS, SASEGT. V lost 6 bases to trimming and J lost 2 bases; unmatched junction nucleotides: 2. This chain's CDR3 is CASSGTSGQETQYF. In DNA form, the CDR3 reads TGTGCCAGCAGCGGGACTAGCGGTCAAGAGACCCAGTACTTC.

This clonotype was observed many times. The chain links TRBV7-6 to TRBJ1-2, with D perhaps matching TRBD1 (6 bases). There are 15 residues in the CDR3. CDR1 SGHVS and CDR2 FNYEAQ come from the germline V gene. V lost 2 bases, J lost 3 bases, and 13 bases lay in between. CDR3: CASSLNREDDYGYTF. CDR3 in DNA: TGTGCCAGCAGCTTAAACAGGGAGGACGACTATGGCTACACCTTC.

This rearrangement joins TRBV24-1 to TRBJ2-3; 7 bases are shared with TRBD2. With 5 bases clipped from V and 4 bases from J, the junction kept 8 bases outside the gene matches. Per germline, CDR1 KGHDR and CDR2 SFDVKD. The CDR3 length is 15 residues. CDR3 amino acids: CATSAGGAGADTQYF. CDR3 nucleotides: TGTGCCACCAGTGCCGGCGGGGCGGGGGCAGATACGCAGTATTTT.

This chain joins TRBV7-6 and TRBJ2-1; tentative D call: TRBD1 (6 bases). Between the trimmed V and J ends, which lost 4 bases and 6 bases, there was a span of 10 bases. The CDR3 length is 13 residues. The germline V gene has CDR1 SGHVS and CDR2 FNYEAQ. This CDR3 is CASSSDRFNEQFF. The CDR3 DNA reads as TGTGCCAGCAGCTCGGACAGATTCAATGAGCAGTTCTTC.

This clonotype was counted a few times. The V gene is TRBV27, the J gene TRBJ2-1; TRBD2 is a possible D gene (6 bases). V lost 0 bases and J 4 bases, leaving 22 bases between the germline ends. The CDR3 loop spans 19 amino acids. Germline lookup yields CDR1 MNHEY and CDR2 SMNVEV (reference sequence). The CDR3 is CASSLSLFTGDPLYNEQFF. Here the CDR3 DNA reads TGTGCCAGCAGTTTATCATTGTTTACGGGGGACCCTCTTTACAATGAGCAGTTCTTC.

This clonotype was picked up a small number of times. The chain is built from TRBV6-6 and TRBJ2-7; D remains unclear. Trimming removed 5 bases at V and 0 bases at J, with 8 bases between. The CDR3 contains 13 residues. Germline V CDR1 and CDR2: MNHNY, SVGAGI (reference sequence). The CDR3 spells CASSGSISYEQYF. The CDR3 DNA is TGTGCCAGCAGTGGCTCGATCTCCTACGAGCAGTACTTC.

This clonotype was observed a handful of times. The CDR3 loop is CASTFGTPVNEQFF. The DNA of the CDR3 is TGTGCCAGCACCTTCGGGACTCCCGTCAATGAGCAGTTCTTC. This rearrangement joins TRBV5-6 to TRBJ2-1, with D tentatively TRBD2 (6 bases). Looked up from germline, CDR1 is SGHDT and CDR2 is YYEEEE. This CDR3 has 14 amino acids. V shed 6 bases and J shed 6 bases, with 16 bases lying between them.

This sequence joins TRBV28 and TRBJ2-3; 9 bases fit TRBD2. Germline CDR1 is MDHEN and CDR2 is SYDVKM. CDR3 length equals 19 residues. Losses at the gene ends were 3 bases for V and 0 bases for J; bases not matched to a gene: 13. The chain's CDR3 is CASSFEAGTSSFSTDTQYF. The CDR3 DNA reads TGTGCCAGCAGTTTTGAGGCAGGGACTAGCAGTTTTAGCACAGATACGCAGTATTTT. Filled out from reference TRBV28 and TRBJ2-3, the complete variable domain reads DVKVTQSSRYLVKRTGEKVFLECVQDMDHENMFWYRQDPGLGLRLIYFSYDVKMKEKGDIPEGYSVSREKKERFSLILESASTNQTSMYLCASSFEAGTSSFSTDTQYFGPGTRLTVL.

This chain connects TRBV6-8 to TRBJ2-2, with TRBD2 as a possible D gene (7 bases). The CDR3 runs to 16 residues. CDR1 is MNHGY and CDR2 is SAAAGT in the germline V gene. V was clipped by 1 base and J by 5 bases, with 14 bases between them. The DNA for the CDR3 is TGTGCCAGCAGTTACTATGGGGGGGGGCCGACCGGGGAGCTGTTTTTT. As protein: CASSYYGGGPTGELFF.

The sample holds a few counts of this clonotype. The J gene is TRBJ2-1, the V gene TRBV6-2 or TRBV6-3; perhaps D is TRBD1 or TRBD2 (5 bases each). From germline, CDR1 is MNHEY and CDR2 SVGEGT. The CDR3 runs 15 residues. Deletions cut 6 bases from V and 9 bases from J, with 21 bases between. The CDR3, as DNA: TGTGCCAGCAGAGGGACGGAGGCCAGTCGTGGTGAGCAGTTCTTC. Its protein product is CASRGTEASRGEQFF.

The V call is TRBV9, the J call TRBJ2-1; D gene ambiguous. The CDR3 has 16 amino acids. Trimming left V 0 bases short and J 4 bases short, with 14 bases between. Germline loops: CDR1 SGDLS, CDR2 YYNGEE. The CDR3 DNA follows: TGTGCCAGCAGCGTAGAGGGCAGGAGTTTGTACAATGAGCAGTTCTTC. It specifies CASSVEGRSLYNEQFF.

CDR3 DNA sequence: TGTGCCAGCAGCCGAAACGGTCAGCCCCAGCATTTT. Protein sequence: CASSRNGQPQHF. The chain couples TRBV13 to TRBJ1-5, with no clear D. V was clipped by 5 bases and J by 6 bases, with 8 bases between them. This CDR3 region has 12 residues. Germline V gene data show CDR1 as PRHDT and CDR2 as FYEKMQ (reference sequence).

This clonotype has just a few counts. This sequence joins TRBV7-3 and TRBJ2-1, with a possible D match to TRBD1 (6 bases). CDR1 is SGHTA and CDR2 is FQGTGA in the germline V gene. The V end lost 6 bases, the J end lost 6 bases, and 15 bases lay between the germline ends. The CDR3 contains 14 residues. The CDR3 DNA is TGTGCCAGCAGTACAGGGATTGGTTTCAATGAGCAGTTCTTC. It is translated as CASSTGIGFNEQFF.

This clonotype was counted only a few times. J is TRBJ1-5 and V is TRBV6-1; TRBD1 matches 7 bases. V lost 8 bases and J lost 8; bases outside the gene matches: 12. This CDR3 has 14 amino acids. Germline V gene sequence: CDR1 MNHNS, CDR2 SASEGT. CDR3 loop: CASWTGQRFEPQHF. CDR3 sequence (DNA): TGTGCCAGCTGGACGGGACAGAGGTTTGAGCCCCAGCATTTT.

The chain uses TRBV7-3 and TRBJ1-2, with a tentative D call TRBD1 (6 bases). CDR3 size: 15 residues. The V and J ends lost 2 bases and 5 bases respectively, with 15 bases between them. Germline V lookup: CDR1 SGHTA, CDR2 FQGTGA. The CDR3 loop reads CASSLPSGGGYGYTF. CDR3 nucleotide sequence: TGTGCCAGCAGCTTACCCTCGGGAGGGGGATATGGCTACACCTTC.

V gene TRBV20-1 combines with J gene TRBJ2-2; 8 bases fit TRBD2. Trimming at V came to 0 bases and at J to 5 bases, leaving 8 bases not matched to a gene. Germline V gene lookup returns CDR1 DFQATT and CDR2 SNEGSKA (reference sequence). This CDR3 region has 16 residues. The CDR3 spells CSARELVAGFTGELFF. The CDR3 coding sequence is TGCAGTGCTAGAGAGCTGGTAGCGGGGTTTACCGGGGAGCTGTTTTTT.

The CDR3 is CASSSRQSMNTEAFF. The CDR3 coding sequence is TGTGCCAGCAGCTCCCGACAGAGTATGAACACTGAAGCTTTCTTT. The V and J genes are TRBV6-1 and TRBJ1-1; perhaps TRBD1 as D (5 bases). The length of the CDR3 is 15 residues. Germline V gene sequence: CDR1 MNHNS, CDR2 SASEGT. The ends were cut back, 6 bases at V and 0 bases at J, with 14 bases in the middle.

In its sample, this clonotype was seen a few times. The genes are TRBV12-3 or TRBV12-4 and TRBJ1-4; 10 bases align to TRBD1. This CDR3 spans 17 amino acids. The ends lost 3 bases at V and 8 bases at J; junction bases unmatched: 12. DNA of the CDR3: TGTGCCAGCAGTTTTGGGGCCCAGGGACAGGGGCTCGAAAAACTGTTTTTT. This translates into CASSFGAQGQGLEKLFF.

This clonotype appeared a few times. The chain couples TRBV7-9 to TRBJ1-2; D unresolved. The ends were cut back, 2 bases at V and 12 bases at J, with 13 bases in the middle. This CDR3 comprises 12 residues. The germline gives CDR1 SEHNR, CDR2 FQNEAQ (reference sequence). The CDR3 nucleotides read TGTGCCAGCAGCTTATTGGATGTAGGTGACACCTTC. Translating gives CASSLLDVGDTF.

The chain couples TRBV24-1 to TRBJ2-5; D is unclear. V lost 6 bases and J 5 bases, leaving 12 bases between the germline ends. The CDR3 runs to 13 residues. CDR1 KGHDR and CDR2 SFDVKD come from the germline V gene. This CDR3 is CATSFESSETQYF. CDR3 DNA sequence: TGTGCCACCAGTTTTGAGAGTAGTGAGACCCAGTACTTC.

At least ten counts were recorded for this clonotype. The V call is TRBV7-8, the J call TRBJ2-1; TRBD2 aligns across 9 bases. This CDR3 is 17 amino acids long. The germline V gene has CDR1 SGHVS and CDR2 FQNEAQ. The V gene end was trimmed by 4 bases and the J gene end by 9 bases; junction bases not matched to a gene: 16. This CDR3 reads CASSSARFAGGTIEQFF. The CDR3 DNA sequence: TGTGCCAGCAGCTCAGCACGCTTTGCGGGGGGGACAATTGAGCAGTTCTTC. The variable domain in full, with the rest retrieved from reference TRBV7-8 and TRBJ2-1, is GAGVSQSPRYKVAKRGQDVALRCDPISGHVSLFWYQQALGQGPEFLTYFQNEAQLDKSGLPSDRFFAERPEGSVSTLKIQRTQQEDSAVYLCASSSARFAGGTIEQFFGPGTRLTVL.

This clonotype was picked up many times. V and J are TRBV7-8 and TRBJ2-5; 11 positions match TRBD2. The junction had 12 bases not matched to a gene; V was cut back by 5 bases and J by 7 bases. Germline V gene lookup returns CDR1 SGHVS and CDR2 FQNEAQ. There are 16 residues in the CDR3. The CDR3 region has the DNA TGTGCCAGCAGCCCAGGTCTAGCGGGGGGCCGGGGGACCCAGTACTTC. Translated, it gives CASSPGLAGGRGTQYF.

The V and J genes are TRBV6-1 and TRBJ2-1, with 7 positions matching TRBD1. Germline V gene data show CDR1 as MNHNS and CDR2 as SASEGT. The CDR3 has 17 residues. With V trimmed by 6 bases and J by 3 bases, 14 bases remained unmatched. The CDR3 here is CASSPLGGTDLYNEQFF. CDR3 sequence (DNA): TGTGCCAGCAGCCCCTTGGGTGGGACAGACCTCTACAATGAGCAGTTCTTC.

The chain uses TRBV19 and TRBJ1-4, with 8 bases that match TRBD1. Germline trimming cut 2 bases from V and 12 bases from J; bases unmatched to any gene: 8. Germline V CDR1 and CDR2: LNHDA, SQIVND (reference sequence). The CDR3 has 14 amino acids. CDR3 amino acids: CASSINPGGEELFF. For the CDR3, the DNA is TGTGCCAGTAGTATAAATCCAGGGGGCGAAGAACTGTTTTTT.

The chain combines TRBV28 with TRBJ2-1; a possible D gene is TRBD1 (6 bases). This CDR3 spans 18 amino acids. Germline CDR1 and CDR2: MDHEN and SYDVKM. V was shortened by 8 bases and J by 0 bases, with 23 bases between the two germline ends. The CDR3 DNA reads TGTGCCAGCTTTCCAGGGGTGTTATACGAAAGCTCCTACAATGAGCAGTTCTTC. Its translation: CASFPGVLYESSYNEQFF.

This clonotype was seen a few times. The chain carries TRBV7-9 and TRBJ2-6, with D unclear. Trimming took off 1 base at V and 12 bases at J, with 4 bases between the two ends. The CDR3 totals 11 residues. Germline assignment: CDR1 SEHNR and CDR2 FQNEAQ (reference sequence). DNA of the CDR3: TGTGCCAGCAGCTTAGGGCCCGTCCTGACTTTC. Translating gives CASSLGPVLTF.

This clonotype was seen a handful of times. The CDR3 is CSARDFGGARSGANVLTF. CDR3 DNA: TGCAGTGCTAGAGATTTCGGGGGGGCTCGCTCTGGGGCCAACGTCCTGACTTTC. The rearrangement uses TRBV20-1 and TRBJ2-6; the match to TRBD2 covers 8 bases. The CDR3 sequence is 18 residues long. The trim removed 0 bases at V and 0 bases at J, leaving 7 bases unmatched. CDR1 is DFQATT and CDR2 is SNEGSKA in the germline V gene (reference sequence).

The V and J genes are TRBV12-3 or TRBV12-4 and TRBJ2-1; D remains ambiguous. V lost 5 bases and J 7 bases, leaving 9 bases between the germline ends. The CDR3 sequence is 12 residues long. The DNA for the CDR3 is TGTGCCAGCAGTCACTCTGAGAATGAGCAGTTCTTC. Encoded protein: CASSHSENEQFF.